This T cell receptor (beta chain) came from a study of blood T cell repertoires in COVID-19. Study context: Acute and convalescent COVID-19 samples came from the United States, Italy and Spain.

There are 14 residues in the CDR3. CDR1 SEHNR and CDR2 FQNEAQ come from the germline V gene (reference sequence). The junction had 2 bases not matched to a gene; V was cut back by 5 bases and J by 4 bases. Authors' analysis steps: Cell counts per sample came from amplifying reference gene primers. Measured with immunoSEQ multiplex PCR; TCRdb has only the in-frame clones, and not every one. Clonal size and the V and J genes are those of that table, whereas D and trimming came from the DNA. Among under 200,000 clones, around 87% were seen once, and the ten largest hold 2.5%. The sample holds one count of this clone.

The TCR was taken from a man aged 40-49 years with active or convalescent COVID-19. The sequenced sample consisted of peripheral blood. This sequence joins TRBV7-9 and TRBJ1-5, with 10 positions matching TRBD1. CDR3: CASSRTGGNQPQHF. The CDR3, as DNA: TGTGCCAGCAGCCGGACAGGGGGTAATCAGCCCCAGCATTTT.